The following is a T cell receptor (beta chain) sequence with its context. V lost 6 bases, J lost 4 bases, and 11 bases stayed unmatched. Germline V CDR1 and CDR2: SEHNR, FQNEAQ (reference sequence). This CDR3 is 15 amino acids long. The data belong to a study of cytotoxic CD8 clonotypes in ibrutinib-treated CLL. The repertoire was sequenced with immunoSEQ multiplex PCR; TCRdb's copy has only in-frame clones and lacks some. Of 150,000 to 200,000 clones listed, 81% are singletons. The material sequenced was PBMCs, taken after 12 months of ibrutinib treatment. The TCR was taken from a human donor with chronic lymphocytic leukemia. V is TRBV7-9 and J is TRBJ2-5, with TRBD1 matching over 7 bases. CDR3 nucleotides: TGTGCCAGCAGTAAGACAGGGTACTATATAGAGACCCAGTACTTC. Translated: CASSKTGYYIETQYF.